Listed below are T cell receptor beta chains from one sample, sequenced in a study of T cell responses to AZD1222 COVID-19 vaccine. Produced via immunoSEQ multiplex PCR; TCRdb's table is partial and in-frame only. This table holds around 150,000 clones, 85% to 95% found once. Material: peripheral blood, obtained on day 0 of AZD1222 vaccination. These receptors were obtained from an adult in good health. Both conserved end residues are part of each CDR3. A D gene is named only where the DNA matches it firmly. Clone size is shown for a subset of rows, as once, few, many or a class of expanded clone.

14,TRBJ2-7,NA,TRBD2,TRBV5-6,CASSLEGTTYEQYF,TGTGCCAGCAGCTTGGAGGGGACTACTTACGAGCAGTACTTC
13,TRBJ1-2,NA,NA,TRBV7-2,CASSPDKNYGYTF,TGTGCCAGCAGCCCGGACAAAAACTATGGCTACACCTTC
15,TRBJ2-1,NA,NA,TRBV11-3,CASSLVSVVGNEQFF,TGTGCCAGCAGCTTAGTGAGCGTTGTTGGCAATGAGCAGTTCTTC
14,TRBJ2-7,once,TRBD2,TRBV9,CASSVSAGGHEQYF,TGTGCCAGCAGCGTAAGTGCGGGGGGGCACGAGCAGTACTTC
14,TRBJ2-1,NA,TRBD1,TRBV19,CASSPETGPNEQFF,TGTGCCAGTAGCCCCGAGACAGGGCCCAATGAGCAGTTCTTC
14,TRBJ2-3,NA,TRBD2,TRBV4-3,CASSQEASGDTQYF,TGCGCCAGCAGCCAAGAGGCTAGCGGAGATACGCAGTATTTT
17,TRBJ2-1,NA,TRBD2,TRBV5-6,CASSKTGTSERLNEQFF,TGTGCCAGCAGCAAAACCGGGACTAGCGAGAGACTGAATGAGCAGTTCTTC
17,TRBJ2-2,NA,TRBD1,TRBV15,CATSRDRGKSITGELFF,TGTGCCACCAGCAGGGACAGGGGAAAGTCTATCACCGGGGAGCTGTTTTTT
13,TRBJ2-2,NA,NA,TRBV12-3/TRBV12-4,CASSLMNTGELFF,TGTGCCAGCAGTTTGATGAACACCGGGGAGCTGTTTTTT
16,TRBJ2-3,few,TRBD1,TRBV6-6,CASSPQDRGPGDTQYF,TGTGCCAGCAGTCCCCAGGACAGGGGGCCGGGAGATACGCAGTATTTT
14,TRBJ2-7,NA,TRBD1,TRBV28,CASSPTGERYEQYF,TGTGCCAGCAGTCCCACAGGGGAACGCTACGAGCAGTACTTC
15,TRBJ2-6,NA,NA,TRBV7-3,CASGRGPGRANVLTF,TGTGCCAGCGGACGGGGACCTGGAAGGGCCAACGTCCTGACTTTC
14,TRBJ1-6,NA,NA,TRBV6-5,CASSTSSYNSPLHF,TGTGCCAGCAGTACCAGCTCCTATAATTCACCCCTCCACTTT
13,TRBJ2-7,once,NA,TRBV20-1,CSASTGDAYEQYF,TGCAGTGCTAGTACAGGAGATGCCTACGAGCAGTACTTC
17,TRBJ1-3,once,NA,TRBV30,CAWSVFGQEGSGNTIYF,TGTGCCTGGAGTGTATTCGGGCAGGAAGGCTCTGGAAACACCATATATTTT
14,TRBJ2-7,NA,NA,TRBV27,CASSLSDGSYEQYF,TGTGCCAGCAGTTTATCGGACGGATCCTACGAGCAGTACTTC
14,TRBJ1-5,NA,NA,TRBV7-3,CASSLTGGNQPQHF,TGTGCCAGCAGCTTAACAGGGGGCAATCAGCCCCAGCATTTT
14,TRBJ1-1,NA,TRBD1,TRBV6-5,CASSYHRGGTEAFF,TGTGCCAGCAGTTACCACAGGGGTGGGACTGAAGCTTTCTTT
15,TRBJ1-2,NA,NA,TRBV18,CASSPSFMTDYGYTF,TGTGCCAGCTCACCAAGTTTTATGACGGACTATGGCTACACCTTC
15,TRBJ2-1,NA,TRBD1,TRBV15,CATSRTGGMVNEQFF,TGTGCCACCAGCAGGACAGGGGGCATGGTGAATGAGCAGTTCTTC
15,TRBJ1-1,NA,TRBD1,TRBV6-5,CASSSWTGGGTEAFF,TGTGCCAGCAGTTCGTGGACAGGGGGGGGCACTGAAGCTTTCTTT
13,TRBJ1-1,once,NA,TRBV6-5,CASTRTPALEAFF,TGTGCCAGCACTCGGACCCCTGCCCTTGAAGCTTTCTTT
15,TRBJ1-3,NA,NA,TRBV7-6,CASSLGWVDGNTIYF,TGTGCCAGCAGCTTAGGATGGGTAGATGGAAACACCATATATTTT
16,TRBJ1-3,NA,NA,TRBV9,CASSATTGFSGNTIYF,TGTGCCAGCAGCGCTACTACAGGGTTTTCTGGAAACACCATATATTTT
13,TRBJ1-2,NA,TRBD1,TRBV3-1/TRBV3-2,CASSQRQGAGYTF,TGTGCCAGCAGCCAAAGACAGGGGGCTGGCTACACCTTC
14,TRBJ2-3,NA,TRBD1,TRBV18,CASSLGQGSDTQYF,TGTGCCAGCTCACTCGGACAGGGGTCAGATACGCAGTATTTT
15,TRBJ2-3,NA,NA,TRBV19,CASTDVLLRTDTQYF,TGTGCCAGTACCGACGTCCTCTTACGCACAGATACGCAGTATTTT
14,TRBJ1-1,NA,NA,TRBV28,CASRLGTRNTEAFF,TGTGCCAGCAGACTAGGGACGAGGAACACTGAAGCTTTCTTT
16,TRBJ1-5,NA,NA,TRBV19,CASSSYPGTNNQPQHF,TGTGCCAGTAGTTCGTACCCCGGGACCAACAATCAGCCCCAGCATTTT
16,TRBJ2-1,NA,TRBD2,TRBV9,CASSVGGGGGINEQFF,TGTGCCAGCAGCGTAGGAGGCGGCGGGGGGATTAATGAGCAGTTCTTC
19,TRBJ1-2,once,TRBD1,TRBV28,CASNLLPGQGEHNNYGYTF,TGTGCCAGCAACCTCCTTCCGGGACAGGGGGAACATAATAACTATGGCTACACCTTC
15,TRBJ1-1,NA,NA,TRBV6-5,CASSTPRALNTEAFF,TGTGCCAGCAGTACTCCCCGGGCCTTGAACACTGAAGCTTTCTTT
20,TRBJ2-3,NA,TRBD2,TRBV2,CASSEYRLAGDQRGTDTQYF,TGTGCCAGCAGTGAATATCGACTAGCGGGGGACCAACGGGGCACAGATACGCAGTATTTT
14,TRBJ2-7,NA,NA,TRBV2,CASSESHRGYEQYF,TGTGCCAGCAGTGAATCCCATCGGGGCTACGAGCAGTACTTC
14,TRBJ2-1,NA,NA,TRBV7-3,CASSFPGTNNEQFF,TGTGCCAGCAGCTTCCCGGGGACGAACAATGAGCAGTTCTTC
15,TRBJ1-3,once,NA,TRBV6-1,CASSEDFQYGNTIYF,TGTGCCAGCAGTGAAGACTTCCAGTATGGAAACACCATATATTTT
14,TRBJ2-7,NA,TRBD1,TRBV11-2,CASSSTDRAGEQYF,TGTGCCAGCAGCTCGACGGACAGGGCCGGCGAGCAGTACTTC
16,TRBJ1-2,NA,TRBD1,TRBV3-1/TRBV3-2,CASSQDLVQGGYGYTF,TGTGCCAGCAGCCAAGATCTCGTCCAGGGGGGCTATGGCTACACCTTC
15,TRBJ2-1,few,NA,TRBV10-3,CAISEGPSGINEQFF,TGTGCCATCAGTGAGGGTCCCTCGGGTATCAATGAGCAGTTCTTC
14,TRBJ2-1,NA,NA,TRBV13,CASSLGQVYNEQFF,TGTGCCAGCAGCTTAGGGCAGGTATACAATGAGCAGTTCTTC
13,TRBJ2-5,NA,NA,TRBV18,CASSPRALETQYF,TGTGCCAGCTCACCAAGGGCGTTGGAGACCCAGTACTTC
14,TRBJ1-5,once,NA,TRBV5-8,CASSRLGGNQPQHF,TGTGCCAGCAGCCGGTTGGGGGGCAATCAGCCCCAGCATTTT
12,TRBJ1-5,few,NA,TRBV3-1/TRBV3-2,CASSLLNQPQHF,TGTGCCAGCAGCCTTTTGAATCAGCCCCAGCATTTT
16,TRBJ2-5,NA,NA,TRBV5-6,CASSLVQGKYQETQYF,TGTGCCAGCAGCTTGGTACAGGGCAAGTACCAAGAGACCCAGTACTTC
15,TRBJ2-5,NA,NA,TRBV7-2,CASSLGQGPLETQYF,TGTGCCAGCAGCTTAGGTCAGGGCCCTCTAGAGACCCAGTACTTC
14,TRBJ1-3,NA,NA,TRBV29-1,CSVEARLSGNTIYF,TGCAGCGTTGAAGCCAGGCTCTCTGGAAACACCATATATTTT
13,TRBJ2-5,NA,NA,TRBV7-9,CASSLGGGETQYF,TGTGCCAGCAGCTTAGGAGGGGGGGAGACCCAGTACTTC
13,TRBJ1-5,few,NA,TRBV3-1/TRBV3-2,CASSQMGNQPQHF,TGTGCCAGCAGCCAAATGGGCAATCAGCCCCAGCATTTT
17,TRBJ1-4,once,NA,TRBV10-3,CAISEGPSGTRDEKLFF,TGTGCCATCAGTGAGGGGCCATCCGGGACAAGGGATGAAAAACTGTTTTTT
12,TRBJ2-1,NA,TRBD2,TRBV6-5,CAISRGGDEQFF,TGTGCCATCTCGCGGGGGGGCGATGAGCAGTTCTTC